This is a list of T cell receptor beta chains from one sample in a study of T cells in Graves' hyperthyroidism and ophthalmopathy. TCRdb reprocessed the multiplex PCR reads with MiXCR, giving one entry per CDR3 protein. Of about 350,000 distinct CDR3 sequences in the sample, approximately 15% are singletons; the top ten hold under 30%. Material for sequencing was blood. These receptor sequences come from a woman in her twenties or thirties with Graves' hyperthyroidism. Both conserved end residues are part of each CDR3. D genes are given only for firm matches. Clone size appears in some rows only: once, few, many, or a class for an expanded clone.

TRBJ1-2 | - | TRBV29-1 | - | TGCAGCGTTGACGAAAACACGGAAGGCTACACCTTC | CSVDENTEGYTF
TRBJ2-2 | TRBD1 | TRBV12-3/TRBV12-4 | many | TGTGCCAGCATTAGCGTGGACAGGGGCCCCGGGGAGCTGTTTTTT | CASISVDRGPGELFF
TRBJ2-5 | TRBD1 | TRBV29-1 | - | TGCAGCGTTAAAGGGGGCCGGGGAGAGACCCAGTACTTC | CSVKGGRGETQYF
TRBJ2-5 | TRBD1 | TRBV15 | few | TGTGCCACCAGCACCAACCGGGACAGGGGGCCAAGAGGGAGGGAGACCCAGTACTTC | CATSTNRDRGPRGRETQYF
TRBJ2-1 | - | TRBV19 | - | TGTGCCAGTAGTACTTGGGGGGGCAAGAACAATGAGCAGTTCTTC | CASSTWGGKNNEQFF
TRBJ2-2 | - | TRBV12-3/TRBV12-4 | many | TGTGCCAGCAGTTTAGCAGATGGGAGAGGGACCGGGGAGCTGTTTTTT | CASSLADGRGTGELFF
TRBJ2-1 | TRBD2 | TRBV11-2 | many | TGTGCCAGCAGCCCCTGGACTAGCGGGAGTGGGCATGAGCAGTTCTTC | CASSPWTSGSGHEQFF
TRBJ2-5 | - | TRBV29-1 | few | TGCAGCGTTGACGGGAGCAATCAAGAGACCCAGTACTTC | CSVDGSNQETQYF
TRBJ1-6 | - | TRBV9 | once | TGTGCCAGCAGCCCAGCAGTAGACTCCTATAATTCACCCCTCCACTTT | CASSPAVDSYNSPLHF
TRBJ1-4 | TRBD1 | TRBV20-1 | many | TGCAGTGCTAGCGTAACCGGGACAGCGGCAGAAAAACTGTTTTTT | CSASVTGTAAEKLFF
TRBJ2-5 | TRBD2 | TRBV7-2 | many | TGTGCCAGCAGCTTAGGACTCTCTCCGGGACTAGCGGGAGAAGAGACCCAGTACTTC | CASSLGLSPGLAGEETQYF
TRBJ1-2 | - | TRBV6-2/TRBV6-3 | few | TGTGCCAGCCCGAGGGGAGACTATGGCTACACCTTC | CASPRGDYGYTF
TRBJ2-3 | TRBD2 | TRBV28 | few | TGTGCTACGGGGGGGCGGACAGATACGCAGTATTTT | CATGGRTDTQYF
TRBJ2-2 | - | TRBV12-3/TRBV12-4 | many | TGTGCCAGCAGTTTCTGGGGGCCCGGCGGGGAGCTGTTTTTT | CASSFWGPGGELFF
TRBJ2-7 | - | TRBV20-1 | - | TGCAGTGCGATCTCCGCCGGGGCAACTACCTACGAGCAGTACTTC | CSAISAGATTYEQYF
TRBJ2-7 | - | TRBV29-1 | - | TGCAGCGCGTCGACCTCACCCAGCTCCTACGAGCAGTACTTC | CSASTSPSSYEQYF
TRBJ2-2 | TRBD2 | TRBV5-1 | few | TGCGCCAGCAGTTCACTAGCGGGAAAGACCGGGGAGCTGTTTTTT | CASSSLAGKTGELFF
TRBJ2-3 | - | TRBV20-1 | many | TGCAGTGCTAGAGAACCTCTCCGGGCCTCTAGCACAGATACGCAGTATTTT | CSAREPLRASSTDTQYF
TRBJ2-7 | - | TRBV28 | - | TGTGCCAGCAGTTTGAAGAGGAGGGGCTACGAGCAGTACTTC | CASSLKRRGYEQYF
TRBJ1-2 | TRBD1 | TRBV6-1 | - | TGTGCCAGCAGCTCCCCGGGACAGGGACGTGAGGGGGGACGTGATGGCTACACCTTC | CASSSPGQGREGGRDGYTF